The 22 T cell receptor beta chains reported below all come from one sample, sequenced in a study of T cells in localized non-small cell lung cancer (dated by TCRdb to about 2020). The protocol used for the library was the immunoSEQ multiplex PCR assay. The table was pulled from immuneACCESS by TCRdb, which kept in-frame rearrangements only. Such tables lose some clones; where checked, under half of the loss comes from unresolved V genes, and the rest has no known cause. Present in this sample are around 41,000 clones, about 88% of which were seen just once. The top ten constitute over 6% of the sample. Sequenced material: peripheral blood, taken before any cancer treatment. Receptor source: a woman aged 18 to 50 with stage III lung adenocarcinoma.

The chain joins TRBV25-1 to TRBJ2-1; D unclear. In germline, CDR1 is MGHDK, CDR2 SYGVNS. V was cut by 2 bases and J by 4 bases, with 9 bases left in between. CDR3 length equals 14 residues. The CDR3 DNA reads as TGTGCCAGCAGTGAAGGTTACAGATACAATGAGCAGTTCTTC. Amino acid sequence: CASSEGYRYNEQFF.

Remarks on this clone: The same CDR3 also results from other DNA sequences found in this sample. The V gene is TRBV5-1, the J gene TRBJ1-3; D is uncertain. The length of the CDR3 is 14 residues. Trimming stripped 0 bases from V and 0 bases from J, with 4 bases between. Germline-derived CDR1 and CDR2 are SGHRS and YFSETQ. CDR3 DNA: TGCGCCAGCAGCTTGGATAACTCTGGAAACACCATATATTTT. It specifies CASSLDNSGNTIYF.

CDR3 in amino acids: CASSVGGHNEQFF. CDR3 nucleotide sequence: TGTGCCAGTAGTGTGGGGGGACACAATGAGCAGTTCTTC. The chain couples TRBV19 to TRBJ2-1; D is possibly TRBD2 (6 bases). The ends were cut back, 5 bases at V and 5 bases at J, with 10 bases in the middle. The length of the CDR3 is 13 residues. The germline CDR1 and CDR2 sequences are LNHDA and SQIVND (reference sequence).

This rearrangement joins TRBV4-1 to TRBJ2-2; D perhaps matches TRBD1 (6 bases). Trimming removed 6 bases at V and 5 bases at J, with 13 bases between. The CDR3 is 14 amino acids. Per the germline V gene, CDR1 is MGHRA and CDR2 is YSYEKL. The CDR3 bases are TGCGCCAGCAGAAGAGGGGGTGGGACCGGGGAGCTGTTTTTT. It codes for CASRRGGGTGELFF.

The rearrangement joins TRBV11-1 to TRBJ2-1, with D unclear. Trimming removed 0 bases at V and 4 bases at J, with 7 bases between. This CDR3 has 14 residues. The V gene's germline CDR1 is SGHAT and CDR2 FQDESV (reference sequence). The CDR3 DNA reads TGTGCCAGCAGCTTAGCGTTTCAGTACAATGAGCAGTTCTTC. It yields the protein CASSLAFQYNEQFF.

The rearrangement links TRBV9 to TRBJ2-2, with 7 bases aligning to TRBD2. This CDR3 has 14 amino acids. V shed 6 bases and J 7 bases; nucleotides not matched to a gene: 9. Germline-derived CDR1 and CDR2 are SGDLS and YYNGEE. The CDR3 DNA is TGTGCCAGCACCGGCTTGGGCGGGGGCGGGGAGCTGTTTTTT. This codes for CASTGLGGGGELFF.

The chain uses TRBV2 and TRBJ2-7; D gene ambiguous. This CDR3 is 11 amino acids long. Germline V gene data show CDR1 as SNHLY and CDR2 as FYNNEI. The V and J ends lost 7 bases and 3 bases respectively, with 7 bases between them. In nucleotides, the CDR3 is TGTGCCAGCACATCGGGCTACGAGCAGTACTTC. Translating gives CASTSGYEQYF.

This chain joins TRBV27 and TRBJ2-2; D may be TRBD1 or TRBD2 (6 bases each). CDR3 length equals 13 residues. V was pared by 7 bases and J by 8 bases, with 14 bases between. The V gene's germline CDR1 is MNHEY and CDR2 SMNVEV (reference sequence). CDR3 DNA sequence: TGTGCCAGCACCTTGGGGGGCACGGGGGAGCTGTTTTTT. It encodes CASTLGGTGELFF.

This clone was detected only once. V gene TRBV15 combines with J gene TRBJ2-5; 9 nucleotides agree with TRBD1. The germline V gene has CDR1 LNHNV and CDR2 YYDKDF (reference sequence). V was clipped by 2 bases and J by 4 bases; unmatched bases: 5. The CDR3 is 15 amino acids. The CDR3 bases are TGTGCCACCAGCAGAACTCGACAGGGGGGAGAGACCCAGTACTTC. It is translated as CATSRTRQGGETQYF.

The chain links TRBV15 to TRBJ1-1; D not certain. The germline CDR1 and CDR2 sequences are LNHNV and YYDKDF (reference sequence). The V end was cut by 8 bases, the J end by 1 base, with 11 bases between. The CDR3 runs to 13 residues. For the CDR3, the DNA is TGTGCCACCGGCGAGGGAAGGAACACTGAAGCTTTCTTT. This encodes CATGEGRNTEAFF.

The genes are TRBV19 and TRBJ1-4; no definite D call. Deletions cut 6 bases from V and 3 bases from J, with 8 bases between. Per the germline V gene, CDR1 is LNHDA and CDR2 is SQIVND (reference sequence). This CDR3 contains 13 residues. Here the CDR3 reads CASRAQSNEKLFF. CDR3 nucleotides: TGTGCCAGTAGAGCACAATCTAATGAAAAACTGTTTTTT.

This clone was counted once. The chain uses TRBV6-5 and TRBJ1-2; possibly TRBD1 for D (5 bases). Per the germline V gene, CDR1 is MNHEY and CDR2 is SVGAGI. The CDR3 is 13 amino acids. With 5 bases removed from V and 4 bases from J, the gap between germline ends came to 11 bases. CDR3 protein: CASSAGPSYGYTF. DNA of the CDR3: TGTGCCAGCAGTGCGGGACCGAGCTATGGCTACACCTTC.

The CDR3: CASSVAGGGGELFF. Here the CDR3 DNA reads TGTGCCAGCAGTGTCGCGGGGGGAGGTGGGGAGCTGTTTTTT. This chain joins TRBV6-6 and TRBJ2-2; 8 nucleotides agree with TRBD2. CDR1 is MNHNY and CDR2 is SVGAGI in the germline V gene (reference sequence). V lost 5 bases, J lost 8 bases, and 7 bases stayed unmatched. CDR3 length equals 14 residues.

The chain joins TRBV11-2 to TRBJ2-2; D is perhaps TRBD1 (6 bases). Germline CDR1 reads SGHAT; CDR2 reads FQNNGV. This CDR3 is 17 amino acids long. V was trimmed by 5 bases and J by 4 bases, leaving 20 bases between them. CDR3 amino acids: CASSLAGTPLVTGELFF. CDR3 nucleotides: TGTGCCAGCAGCCTGGCCGGGACACCGCTTGTCACCGGGGAGCTGTTTTTT.

CDR3 DNA: TGTGCCACCAGCAGAGACGATTTGTCTGGGGCCAACGTCCTGACTTTC. Amino acids: CATSRDDLSGANVLTF. V and J are TRBV15 and TRBJ2-6; no definite D call. V was clipped by 0 bases and J by 1 base, with 7 bases between them. The CDR3 runs to 16 residues. The germline gives CDR1 LNHNV, CDR2 YYDKDF (reference sequence).

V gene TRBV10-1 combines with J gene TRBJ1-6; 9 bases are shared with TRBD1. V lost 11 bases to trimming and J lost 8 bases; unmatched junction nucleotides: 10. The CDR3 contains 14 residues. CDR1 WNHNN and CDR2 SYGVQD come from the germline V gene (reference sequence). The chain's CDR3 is CAGLRDRVDSPLHF. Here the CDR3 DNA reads TGCGCCGGCCTCCGGGACAGGGTTGATTCACCCCTCCACTTT.

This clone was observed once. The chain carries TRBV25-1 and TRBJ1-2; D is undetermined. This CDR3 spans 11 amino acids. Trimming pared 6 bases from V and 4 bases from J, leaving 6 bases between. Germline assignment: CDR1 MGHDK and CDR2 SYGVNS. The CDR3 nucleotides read TGTGCCAGCAGGGCTGTCTATGGCTACACCTTC. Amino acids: CASRAVYGYTF.

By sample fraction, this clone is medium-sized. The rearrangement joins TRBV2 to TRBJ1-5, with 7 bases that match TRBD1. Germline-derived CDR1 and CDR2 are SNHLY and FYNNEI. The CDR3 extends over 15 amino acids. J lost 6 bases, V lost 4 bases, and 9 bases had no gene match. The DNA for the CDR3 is TGTGCCAGCAGTGTGAAGGGGGCGTCGGGTCAGCCCCAGCATTTT. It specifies CASSVKGASGQPQHF.

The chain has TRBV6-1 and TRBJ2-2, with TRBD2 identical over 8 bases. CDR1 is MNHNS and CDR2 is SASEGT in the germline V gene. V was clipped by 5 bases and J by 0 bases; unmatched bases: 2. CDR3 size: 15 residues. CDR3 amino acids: CASSPGLANTGELFF. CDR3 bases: TGTGCCAGCAGTCCGGGACTAGCGAACACCGGGGAGCTGTTTTTT.

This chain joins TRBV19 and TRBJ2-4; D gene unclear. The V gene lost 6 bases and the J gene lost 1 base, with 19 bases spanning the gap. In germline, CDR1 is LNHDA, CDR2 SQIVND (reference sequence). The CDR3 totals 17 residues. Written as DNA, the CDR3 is TGTGCCAGTAGCCCTTCAAAGCGCGCTGAGGCCAAAAACATTCAGTACTTC. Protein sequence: CASSPSKRAEAKNIQYF.

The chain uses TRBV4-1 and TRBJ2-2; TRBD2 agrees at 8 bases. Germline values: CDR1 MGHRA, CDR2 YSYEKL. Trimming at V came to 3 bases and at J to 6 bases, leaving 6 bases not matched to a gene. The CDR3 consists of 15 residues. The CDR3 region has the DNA TGCGCCAGCAGCCAGGCCGGGAGGGAGTCCGGGGAGCTGTTTTTT. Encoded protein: CASSQAGRESGELFF.

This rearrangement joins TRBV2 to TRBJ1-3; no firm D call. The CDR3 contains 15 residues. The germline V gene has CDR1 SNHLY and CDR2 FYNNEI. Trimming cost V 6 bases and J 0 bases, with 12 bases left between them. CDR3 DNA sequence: TGTGCCAGCAGGGACGAGGCCAGCTCTGGAAACACCATATATTTT. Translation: CASRDEASSGNTIYF. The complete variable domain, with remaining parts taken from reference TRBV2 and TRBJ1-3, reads EPEVTQTPSHQVTQMGQEVILRCVPISNHLYFYWYRQILGQKVEFLVSFYNNEISEKSEIFDDQFSVERPDGSNFTLKIRSTKLEDSAMYFCASRDEASSGNTIYFGEGSWLTVV.